This entry lists 30 T cell receptor beta chains sequenced from one sample in a study of kidney transplant recipient with SARS-CoV-2 infection. Via MiXCR, TCRdb re-called the reads, giving one row per CDR3 protein. The sample records 200,000 to 250,000 distinct CDR3 sequences, 25% to 30% being singletons. Sequenced material: a blood sample, taken at baseline and between days 110 and 120 from a kidney transplant recipient. These receptors were taken from a male patient between 25 and 39 years old who had COVID-19 and was a kidney transplant recipient. The T cells may partly be graft donor cells.

The genes are TRBV20-1 and TRBJ1-1; 7 bases are shared with TRBD1. CDR3 length: 17 amino acids. With 6 bases clipped from V and 4 bases from J, the junction kept 20 bases outside the gene matches. Germline-derived CDR1 and CDR2 are DFQATT and SNEGSKA (reference sequence). The CDR3 here is CSASNRGKGWWSTEAFF. As DNA, the CDR3 is TGCAGTGCATCCAACAGGGGTAAGGGGTGGTGGAGCACTGAAGCTTTCTTT.

This clonotype occurred many times. The chain joins TRBV3-2 to TRBJ2-7; the D call of TRBD1 is as the table states it, not checked on the DNA. TRBV3-2 counts as a pseudogene. The CDR3 has 14 residues. Here the CDR3 reads CASSAGHSIYEQYF. As DNA, the CDR3 is TGTGCCAGCAGCGCGGGACACTCGATCTACGAGCAGTACTTC.

The chain joins TRBV6-2 or TRBV6-3 to TRBJ2-3, with TRBD2 matching over 8 bases. The CDR3 is 15 amino acids. The J segment lost 5 bases and the V segment lost 6 bases, leaving 10 bases of the junction unmatched. Germline V CDR1 and CDR2: MNHEY, SVGEGT. CDR3 sequence (DNA): TGTGCCAGCAGGATAAATAGCGGGGTCCGAGATACGCAGTATTTT. The encoded protein is CASRINSGVRDTQYF.

This clonotype was observed once. As the CDR3 is not closed by the conserved phenylalanine or tryptophan, this likely results from a read error. The limits of the CDR3 on the DNA are not certain, so only TCRdb's listed CDR3 is given. J is TRBJ1-2 and V is TRBV2. The CDR3 has 12 amino acids, counting both end residues. The V gene's germline CDR1 is SNHLY and CDR2 FYNNEI. Here the CDR3 reads CASSEVARADTG.

This clonotype was seen many times. J is TRBJ1-2 and V is TRBV5-6; D is unresolved. Between the trimmed V and J ends, which lost 7 bases and 4 bases, there was a span of 23 bases. The V gene's germline CDR1 is SGHDT and CDR2 YYEEEE. The CDR3 runs 16 residues. CDR3 bases: TGTGCCAGCGGTAAGTACAATAGTCGAAAGACCTATGGCTACACCTTC. It yields the protein CASGKYNSRKTYGYTF.

A word on this clonotype: Given the absence of the conserved phenylalanine or tryptophan at the CDR3 end, a read error is likely. CDR3 sequence: CASSQGSGSGKTQYL. CDR3 nucleotide sequence: TGTGCCAGCAGCCAGGGTAGCGGGAGTGGAAAGACCCAGTACCTC. The rearrangement joins TRBV3-1 to TRBJ2-5, with TRBD2 matching over 9 bases. Germline CDR1 and CDR2: LGHDT and YNNKEL (reference sequence). This CDR3 spans 15 amino acids. Unmatched junction bases numbered 8, after V lost 3 bases and J lost 6 bases.

On this clonotype: This could be a read error, since a much larger clone is one nucleotide away. This CDR3 is missing its conserved last phenylalanine or tryptophan, likely due to a read error. The rearrangement joins TRBV20-1 to TRBJ1-5; no clear D gene. Trimming stripped 3 bases from V and 6 bases from J, with 9 bases between. The CDR3 runs to 12 residues. Germline CDR1 reads DFQATT; CDR2 reads SNEGSKA (reference sequence). The CDR3 spells CSASRQSQPQHC. CDR3 bases: TGCAGTGCTAGTAGACAAAGTCAGCCCCAGCATTGT.

In regard to this clonotype: One base away lies a much larger clone, so this may be a sequencing read error. The V call is TRBV10-1, the J call TRBJ2-1; 10 bases line up with TRBD2. V shed 4 bases, J shed 2 bases, and the junction held 5 bases outside the gene matches. The CDR3 has 16 residues. The germline gives CDR1 WNHNN, CDR2 SYGVQD (reference sequence). The chain's CDR3 is CASSASGSPPYNEQFF. CDR3 sequence (DNA): TGCGCCAGCAGTGCTAGCGGGAGTCCGCCCTACAATGAGCAGTTCTTC.

This clonotype came up many times. This chain connects TRBV3-1 to TRBJ2-5; D unclear. Trimming shortened V by 4 bases and J by 5 bases, and 23 bases separated the two germline ends. The CDR3 contains 17 residues. The germline gives CDR1 LGHDT, CDR2 YNNKEL (reference sequence). CDR3 nucleotide sequence: TGTGCCAGCAGCCCTATGATTCCCATTTCTTTCTCTGAGACCCAGTACTTC. Translation: CASSPMIPISFSETQYF.

Comment on this clonotype: This clone may be a read error of a much larger clone one base away. The rearrangement uses TRBV29-1 and TRBJ2-5; D gene ambiguous. The CDR3 extends over 12 amino acids. Germline CDR1 is SQVTM and CDR2 is ANQGSEA. The CDR3 loop reads CSFGLVQEAQYF. The CDR3 DNA reads TGCAGCTTTGGGTTGGTCCAAGAGGCCCAGTACTTC.

This clonotype has at least ten counts. This chain's CDR3 is CASSASAGGSNQPQHF. The DNA of the CDR3 is TGTGCCAGCAGCGCGTCAGCAGGGGGCTCCAATCAGCCCCAGCATTTT. This chain uses TRBV9 with TRBJ1-5; 8 bases match TRBD1. Germline CDR1 SGDLS, CDR2 YYNGEE. J gave up 3 bases and V 3 bases, and 8 bases lay outside the gene matches. The CDR3 sequence is 16 residues long.

In its sample, this clonotype was seen many times. The chain joins TRBV7-9 to TRBJ1-1; D not certain. The V and J ends lost 3 bases and 1 base respectively, with 9 bases between them. Germline assignment: CDR1 SEHNR and CDR2 FQNEAQ (reference sequence). The CDR3 covers 14 residues. The CDR3, as DNA: TGTGCCAGCAGCTTCTTTGACGGGAACACTGAAGCTTTCTTT. It yields the protein CASSFFDGNTEAFF. The full variable domain, completed using reference TRBV7-9 and TRBJ1-1, is DTGVSQNPRHKITKRGQNVTFRCDPISEHNRLYWYRQTLGQGPEFLTYFQNEAQLEKSRLLSDRFSAERPKGSFSTLEIQRTEQGDSAMYLCASSFFDGNTEAFFGQGTRLTVV.

This clonotype was recorded many times. The rearrangement joins TRBV6-5 to TRBJ2-6; D unclear. CDR3 length: 15 residues. V was trimmed by 5 bases and J by 3 bases, leaving 11 bases between them. Germline V gene data show CDR1 as MNHEY and CDR2 as SVGAGI. This CDR3 reads CASSGVLGGANVLTF. The CDR3 bases are TGTGCCAGCAGTGGGGTCCTCGGTGGGGCCAACGTCCTGACTTTC.

This clonotype was seen just once. A junction boundary mismatches the germline segment, possibly from a read error. The chain uses TRBV4-3 and TRBJ1-2; no firm D call. CDR1 LGHNA and CDR2 YSLEER come from the germline V gene. This CDR3 region has 17 residues. The CDR3 coding sequence is TGCGTCAGCAGCCTGCTTCGAGGACGTCGAAAGACCTATGGCTACACCTTC. Translated, it gives CVSSLLRGRRKTYGYTF.

In the case of this clonotype: The CDR3 ends on some other residue instead of the conserved phenylalanine or tryptophan, so this is likely a read error. This sequence joins TRBV7-6 and TRBJ2-1, with 7 bases identical to TRBD2. CDR3 length: 14 amino acids. V gave up 5 bases and J gave up 2 bases; unmatched junction bases: 3. CDR1 is SGHVS, CDR2 FNYEAQ, per germline. As DNA, the CDR3 is TGTGCCAGCAGCGGGGGAGGGCCCTACAATGAGCAGTTCCTC. This sequence encodes CASSGGGPYNEQFL.

This clonotype showed up many times. The CDR3 reads CSARDRRGGQPQHF. CDR3 nucleotide sequence: TGCAGTGCTAGAGATAGAAGGGGAGGTCAGCCCCAGCATTTT. The chain carries TRBV20-1 and TRBJ1-5, with D tentatively TRBD1 (5 bases). CDR1 is DFQATT and CDR2 is SNEGSKA in the germline V gene (reference sequence). The CDR3 is 14 amino acids. V was trimmed by 0 bases and J by 6 bases, leaving 12 bases between them.

As to this clonotype: Since no conserved phenylalanine or tryptophan closes the CDR3, a read error is the likely cause. The chain couples TRBV23-1 to TRBJ1-2, with D unresolved. TRBV23-1 is noted as an ORF with a role that remains uncertain. CDR3 length equals 17 residues. Trimming took 5 bases from V and 4 from J, leaving 23 bases between them. The CDR3 DNA sequence: TGCGCCAGCAGTAGCGAGACGCTACGCAGAAAGACCTATGGCTACACCTCC. It is translated as CASSSETLRRKTYGYTS.

This clonotype was detected only a few times. The gene calls are TRBV7-2 and TRBJ2-3; no clear D. V lost 0 bases and J 1 base, leaving 11 bases between the germline ends. Per germline, CDR1 SGHTA and CDR2 FQGNSA. This CDR3 spans 16 amino acids. CDR3 amino acids: CASSLAASSRTDTQYF. CDR3 sequence (DNA): TGTGCCAGCAGCTTAGCGGCTTCCTCCCGCACAGATACGCAGTATTTT.

As for this clonotype: This may arise from a read error, as a much more abundant clone is one base away. The V call is TRBV16, the J call TRBJ1-2; D gene uncertain. CDR3 length: 17 residues. Germline CDR1 is KGHSY and CDR2 is FQNENV. Trimming shortened V by 5 bases and J by 4 bases, and 23 bases separated the two germline ends. The CDR3 nucleotides read TGTGCCAGCAGCAGTATAGCGGTCGTTAGAAAGACCTATGGCTACACCTTC. Protein sequence: CASSSIAVVRKTYGYTF. The full variable domain, its missing parts supplied by reference TRBV16 and TRBJ1-2, is GEEVAQTPKHLVRGEGQKAKLYCAPIKGHSYVFWYQQVLKNEFKFLISFQNENVFDETGMPKERFSAKCLPNSPCSLEIQATKLEDSAVYFCASSSIAVVRKTYGYTFGSGTRLTVV.

This clonotype was counted ten times or more. The chain employs TRBV9 and TRBJ1-3, with D uncertain. Germline loops: CDR1 SGDLS, CDR2 YYNGEE. V was cut by 0 bases and J by 0 bases, with 7 bases left in between. The CDR3 runs 15 residues. The CDR3 sequence is CASSVGRFSGNTIYF. Here the CDR3 DNA reads TGTGCCAGCAGCGTAGGCAGGTTCTCTGGAAACACCATATATTTT.

By sample fraction, this clonotype is medium-sized. The chain is built from TRBV20-1 and TRBJ2-7, with a possible D match to TRBD1 (6 bases). Germline V gene lookup returns CDR1 DFQATT and CDR2 SNEGSKA (reference sequence). The germline V and J ends were trimmed by 3 bases and 4 bases, with 10 bases remaining between them. This CDR3 has 12 amino acids. The DNA of the CDR3 is TGCAGTGCTAGGGACAGTCTATACGAGCAGTACTTC. It specifies CSARDSLYEQYF.

Comments on this clonotype: A much larger clone sits a single nucleotide away, making a read error possible. The chain has TRBV6-2 or TRBV6-3 and TRBJ1-3; D is unresolved. Germline V gene lookup returns CDR1 MNHEY and CDR2 SVGEGT. This CDR3 has 15 residues. In nucleotides, the CDR3 is TGTGCCAGCAGTTACTCGGTGAACTCTGGAAGCACCATATATTTT. Encoded protein: CASSYSVNSGSTIYF.

With respect to this clonotype: This sequence may be a read error, since a much larger clone differs from it by one base. This rearrangement joins TRBV4-3 to TRBJ1-2, with TRBD1 matching over 7 bases. This CDR3 contains 14 residues. Germline CDR1 LGHNA, CDR2 YSLEER. CDR3 nucleotides: TGCGTCAGCAGCCCCGGGACAGAGAACTATGGCTACACCTTC. Translation: CVSSPGTENYGYTF.

In its sample, this clonotype was seen many times. The chain uses TRBV20-1 and TRBJ1-1; D gene uncertain. The CDR3 contains 13 residues. Germline CDR1 reads DFQATT; CDR2 reads SNEGSKA (reference sequence). Trimming cost V 6 bases and J 2 bases, with 13 bases left between them. The CDR3 DNA reads as TGCAGTGCAGACCTGGACGGAAACACTGAAGCTTTCTTT. Translating it yields CSADLDGNTEAFF.

This clonotype was recorded many times. The V gene is TRBV7-6, the J gene TRBJ2-7; the D is unclear. V lost 1 base to trimming and J lost 3 bases, with 13 bases between them. CDR3 length: 15 amino acids. CDR1 is SGHVS and CDR2 is FNYEAQ in the germline V gene. CDR3 DNA sequence: TGTGCCAGCAGCTTAGAGGCCCAGGTGGACTACGAGCAGTACTTC. Translated, it gives CASSLEAQVDYEQYF.

This clonotype was recorded once. A much bigger clone sits one base away, suggesting this may be a read error. The rearrangement uses TRBV23-1 and TRBJ2-5, with a weak D call TRBD1 (5 bases). TRBV23-1 is identified as an open reading frame with a role that is uncertain. The length of the CDR3 is 17 residues. The V and J ends lost 11 bases and 5 bases respectively, with 30 bases between them. The CDR3 spells CAGNPALPAGNGETQYF. The CDR3, as DNA: TGCGCCGGCAACCCCGCCCTGCCCGCAGGGAATGGGGAGACCCAGTACTTC.

Ten or more counts support this clonotype. The chain has TRBV3-2 and TRBJ2-7. TRBV3-2 is deemed a pseudogene. The CDR3 is 11 residues long. The CDR3 loop is CASSQYYEQYF. DNA of the CDR3: TGTGCCAGCAGCCAATACTACGAGCAGTACTTC.

This clonotype showed up just a few times. The chain has TRBV21-1 and TRBJ1-1; the DNA was not used to check the table's D call, TRBD1. TRBV21-1 constitutes a pseudogene. The CDR3 extends over 14 amino acids. CDR3 sequence (DNA): TGTGCCAGCAGCCCATCGGACAGGGCGTCTGAAGCTTTCTTT. It is translated as CASSPSDRASEAFF.

As to this clonotype: Since a much larger clone is just one base distant, this may be a read error. This sequence joins TRBV6-6 and TRBJ2-7; D perhaps matches TRBD2 (6 bases). Germline CDR1 is MNHNY and CDR2 is SVGAGI (reference sequence). The V and J ends lost 5 bases and 6 bases respectively, with 20 bases between them. The CDR3 has 15 residues. The CDR3 DNA sequence: TGTGCCAGCAGTCACGAATTAGCGGATCTTTCCGAGCAGTACTTC. Translated: CASSHELADLSEQYF.

In this sample, this clonotype turned up many times. The rearrangement uses TRBV10-3 and TRBJ2-7; 8 bases match TRBD1. This CDR3 has 13 residues. CDR1 is ENHRY and CDR2 is SYGVKD in the germline V gene. Germline trimming cut 8 bases from V and 2 bases from J; bases unmatched to any gene: 5. The chain's CDR3 is CAIGGQAAYEQYF. CDR3 in DNA: TGTGCCATCGGGGGACAGGCAGCCTACGAGCAGTACTTC.